These T cell receptor beta chains were read from a single sample in a study of preoperative IRX-2 immunotherapy in early breast cancer. Profiling relied on immunoSEQ multiplex PCR, and the TCRdb table lists in-frame clones only, not all of them. The sample carries about 98,000 clones, approximately 90% recorded once. This specimen was tumor tissue, taken after IRX-2 immunotherapy. Source of these receptors: a human donor with breast cancer. Both conserved end residues are part of each CDR3.

v_call cdr3_aa
TRBV28 CASSPPHRVSTEAFF
TRBV30 CAWSVGDRGNTEAFF
TRBV11-3 CASIPAGGLDEQFF
TRBV10-2 CASSESAGLGLEQYF
TRBV19 CASSPRLAGGPNTGELFF
TRBV7-7 CASTYLTLSTDTQYF
TRBV7-2 CASSLVQIEKLFF
TRBV5-1 CASSLVMGSIAEAFF
TRBV10-2 CASSEPSRNTEAFF
TRBV28 CASSFPFGGGNQPQHF
TRBV9 CASSVRSYNEQFF
TRBV18 CASSPGLSTSTDTQYF
TRBV5-1 CASSLISGSREKLFF
TRBV19 CAHLPQVSQQPQHF
TRBV19 CASSDGVGEAFF
TRBV16 CASSQSVNEKLFF
TRBV7-7 CASSLDRGSNGYTF
TRBV7-5 CASSLSPFGTGRNTIYF
TRBV28 CASRQEDNPGTF
TRBV5-1 CASSLVRGARYEQYF
TRBV30 CAWSGLNTEAFF
TRBV7-6 CASSLQGGANTEAFF
TRBV5-1 CASSLSLAGAGELFF
TRBV18 CASSPAVTDTQYF
TRBV19 CASSPTGQDGEQYF
TRBV5-1 CASRSGTGSEKLFF
TRBV5-1 CASSLGPQGGGYTF
TRBV19 CASSTRPGTGWPPSNQPQHF
TRBV5-1 CASSPGGQNNNEQFF
TRBV6-8 CAISKGQGPDTQYF
TRBV6-7 CASSYSGGHRDTQYF
TRBV6-8 CASTTASTDTQYF
TRBV29-1 CSFRVSTDTQYF
TRBV6-8 CASSYVINYGYTF
TRBV18 CASSPWRNSNQPQHF
TRBV19 CASSIGQGLETQYF